The 17 T cell receptor beta chains below were found in one sample sequenced in a study of blood T cell repertoires in COVID-19. The table came from immunoSEQ multiplex PCR; TCRdb's copy has only in-frame clones and leaves some out. The sample shows over 250,000 clones, around nine tenths of them seen only once. The sample comprised PBMCs or T cells enriched from blood (not recorded which). The receptors come from a man aged 40-49 years who had recovered from COVID-19.

This clone was observed a handful of times. The rearrangement uses TRBV18 and TRBJ2-1; D is perhaps TRBD2 (6 bases). Between the trimmed V and J ends, which lost 2 bases and 9 bases, there was a span of 14 bases. Germline CDR1 and CDR2: KGHSH and LQKENI. This CDR3 comprises 14 residues. CDR3 sequence reads: CASSPDLGGSEQFF. Written as DNA, the CDR3 is TGTGCCAGCTCACCAGACTTGGGGGGTTCTGAGCAGTTCTTC.

This chain joins TRBV30 and TRBJ2-3; the D gene is possibly TRBD2 (7 bases). CDR1 is GTSNPN, CDR2 SVGIG, per germline (reference sequence). V lost 4 bases, J lost 2 bases, and 10 bases lay in between. The CDR3 is 13 amino acids. The CDR3 nucleotides read TGTGCCTGGAAGGGGGGGTACACAGATACGCAGTATTTT. It yields the protein CAWKGGYTDTQYF.

This chain links TRBV18 with TRBJ2-7; the match to TRBD1 covers 7 bases. This CDR3 has 16 residues. Per germline, CDR1 KGHSH and CDR2 LQKENI. Trimming removed 0 bases from V and 5 bases from J; junction bases left unmatched: 10. This CDR3 is CASSPPGTAGFHEQYF. The CDR3 DNA follows: TGTGCCAGCTCACCACCAGGGACAGCCGGTTTTCACGAGCAGTACTTC.

J is TRBJ2-1 and V is TRBV28, with a tentative D call TRBD2 (5 bases). Germline V gene data show CDR1 as MDHEN and CDR2 as SYDVKM. The CDR3 is 15 amino acids. V lost 1 base and J 5 bases, leaving 12 bases between the germline ends. The chain's CDR3 is CASSLLAGWDNEQFF. The CDR3 region has the DNA TGTGCCAGCAGTTTATTGGCGGGTTGGGACAATGAGCAGTTCTTC.

This sequence joins TRBV4-2 and TRBJ1-2; perhaps TRBD1 as D (5 bases). V was pared by 1 base and J by 8 bases, with 14 bases between. Germline loops: CDR1 LGHNA, CDR2 YNFKEQ. This CDR3 spans 14 amino acids. The CDR3 nucleotides read TGTGCCAGCAGCCAAGGGGCCGGGACTAGGGGCTACACCTTC. Amino acid sequence: CASSQGAGTRGYTF.

The DNA of the CDR3 is TGTGCCAGCAGTCCCACAGGGGGGGCCCACGAGCAGTACTTC. This encodes CASSPTGGAHEQYF. The chain joins TRBV9 to TRBJ2-7; tentative D call: TRBD1 (8 bases). The CDR3 is 14 residues long. Germline V gene data show CDR1 as SGDLS and CDR2 as YYNGEE. The V gene lost 5 bases and the J gene lost 5 bases, with 17 bases spanning the gap. Complete variable domain (other parts from reference TRBV9 and TRBJ2-7): DSGVTQTPKHLITATGQRVTLRCSPRSGDLSVYWYQQSLDQGLQFLIQYYNGEERAKGNILERFSAQQFPDLHSELNLSSLELGDSALYFCASSPTGGAHEQYFGPGTRLTVT.

This chain links TRBV20-1 with TRBJ1-1; possible D gene TRBD1, 6 bases. This CDR3 comprises 13 residues. Trimming stripped 3 bases from V and 0 bases from J, with 8 bases between. The germline V gene has CDR1 DFQATT and CDR2 SNEGSKA (reference sequence). The CDR3 reads CSASGGLNTEAFF. The CDR3 coding sequence is TGCAGTGCTAGTGGGGGCCTGAACACTGAAGCTTTCTTT.

The chain is built from TRBV19 and TRBJ1-5, with D possibly TRBD1 on 6 matching bases. The CDR3 length is 14 residues. Germline CDR1 reads LNHDA; CDR2 reads SQIVND (reference sequence). Trimming cost V 11 bases and J 1 base, with 15 bases left between them. The CDR3 sequence is CACEDRPSNQPQHF. The CDR3 nucleotides are TGTGCCTGTGAGGACAGACCCAGCAATCAGCCCCAGCATTTT. The complete variable domain, with remaining parts taken from reference TRBV19 and TRBJ1-5, reads DGGITQSPKYLFRKEGQNVTLSCEQNLNHDAMYWYRQDPGQGLRLIYYSQIVNDFQKGDIAEGYSVSREKKESFPLTVTSAQKNPTAFYLCACEDRPSNQPQHFGDGTRLSIL.

The gene calls are TRBV6-6 and TRBJ2-2; D unclear. Trimming shortened V by 2 bases and J by 3 bases, and 7 bases separated the two germline ends. The CDR3 covers 14 residues. The germline gives CDR1 MNHNY, CDR2 SVGAGI (reference sequence). The CDR3 protein is CASSYPVDTGELFF. As DNA, the CDR3 is TGTGCCAGCAGTTACCCGGTGGACACCGGGGAGCTGTTTTTT.

The J gene is TRBJ1-4, the V gene TRBV30; D is perhaps TRBD1 (6 bases). Trimming took 0 bases from V and 5 from J, leaving 13 bases between them. Germline V gives CDR1 GTSNPN, CDR2 SVGIG (reference sequence). CDR3 length equals 15 residues. The CDR3 bases are TGTGCCTGGAGTGTTGGGGGAGGGGGAAATGAAAAACTGTTTTTT. This codes for CAWSVGGGGNEKLFF.

In its sample, this clone was seen once. V gene TRBV5-4 combines with J gene TRBJ2-7; 8 nucleotides align to TRBD2. Looked up from germline, CDR1 is SGHNT and CDR2 is YYREEE (reference sequence). The CDR3 runs to 15 residues. V lost 1 base and J lost 6; bases outside the gene matches: 9. The CDR3 reads CASSLRSGGPGEQYF. DNA of the CDR3: TGTGCCAGCAGCTTGCGATCGGGAGGGCCGGGCGAGCAGTACTTC.

Details on this clone: Within the sample, other DNA sequences also encode this same CDR3. The chain combines TRBV18 with TRBJ1-5; 7 nucleotides match TRBD1. The CDR3 totals 14 residues. Per the germline V gene, CDR1 is KGHSH and CDR2 is LQKENI. The trim removed 2 bases at V and 2 bases at J, leaving 0 bases unmatched. The DNA of the CDR3 is TGTGCCAGCTCACCAACAGGGGGCAATCAGCCCCAGCATTTT. It is translated as CASSPTGGNQPQHF.

The V gene is TRBV5-1, the J gene TRBJ2-3; TRBD2 aligns across 7 bases. After removal of 0 bases from V and 0 bases from J, the junction contained 4 bases not matched to a gene. The CDR3 consists of 16 residues. From germline, CDR1 is SGHRS and CDR2 YFSETQ. CDR3 in amino acids: CASSLGGSGSTDTQYF. Written as DNA, the CDR3 is TGCGCCAGCAGCTTGGGTGGTAGCGGGAGCACAGATACGCAGTATTTT.

The rearrangement joins TRBV7-9 to TRBJ2-1, with D maybe TRBD2 (5 bases). The CDR3 is 14 residues long. V lost 5 bases, J lost 3 bases, and 11 bases lay in between. Germline-derived CDR1 and CDR2 are SEHNR and FQNEAQ (reference sequence). The CDR3 loop is CASSNGIYYNEQFF. In DNA form, the CDR3 reads TGTGCCAGCAGCAACGGGATTTACTACAATGAGCAGTTCTTC.

The chain couples TRBV9 to TRBJ2-3; 9 bases align to TRBD2. With 7 bases clipped from V and 2 bases from J, the junction kept 2 bases outside the gene matches. The CDR3 sequence is 13 residues long. Germline V gives CDR1 SGDLS, CDR2 YYNGEE. The CDR3 sequence: CASQRGATDTQYF. The DNA of the CDR3 is TGTGCCAGCCAGCGGGGGGCCACAGATACGCAGTATTTT.

The chain couples TRBV18 to TRBJ1-2; D might be TRBD1 (6 bases). Germline V gives CDR1 KGHSH, CDR2 LQKENI. The CDR3 contains 18 residues. Trimming removed 0 bases at V and 3 bases at J, with 20 bases between. The CDR3 DNA reads TGTGCCAGCTCACCACCATTACAGGGAGCCCCTACGTACTATGGCTACACCTTC. Residues: CASSPPLQGAPTYYGYTF.

The chain uses TRBV29-1 and TRBJ1-3; 8 nucleotides match TRBD1. The CDR3 length is 14 residues. CDR1 is SQVTM, CDR2 ANQGSEA, per germline. Trimming at V came to 7 bases and at J to 0 bases, leaving 5 bases not matched to a gene. DNA of the CDR3: TGCAGCGCAGTAGACAGGGGCTCTGGAAACACCATATATTTT. Amino acids: CSAVDRGSGNTIYF.